Each of the 17 T cell receptor beta chains below was sequenced from the same sample in a study of CD8 T cells in Susac syndrome. Reverse transcription used about 0.45 to 1 ug RNA and random hexamers. TCRdb re-called the immunoSEQ multiplex PCR reads through MiXCR, storing one row per CDR3 protein. The data hold around 200,000 distinct CDR3 sequences, with approximately 96% observed a single time. The sequenced material came from CD4+ T cells from PBMCs. These receptors were obtained from a human donor with Susac syndrome.

This sequence joins TRBV18 and TRBJ1-5; TRBD1 is a possible D gene (5 bases). This CDR3 region has 14 residues. V lost 3 bases and J 2 bases, leaving 8 bases between the germline ends. Per the germline V gene, CDR1 is KGHSH and CDR2 is LQKENI. The CDR3 DNA reads as TGTGCCAGCTCACCGGACAAACGCAATCAGCCCCAGCATTTT. This sequence encodes CASSPDKRNQPQHF.

The V and J genes are TRBV18 and TRBJ2-7, with D maybe TRBD1 (6 bases). Germline-derived CDR1 and CDR2 are KGHSH and LQKENI. The CDR3 has 12 residues. Trimming took 4 bases from V and 5 from J, leaving 9 bases between them. This chain's CDR3 is CASSLDRNEQYF. CDR3 coding DNA: TGTGCCAGCTCACTTGACAGGAACGAGCAGTACTTC.

This chain uses TRBV10-3 with TRBJ1-1, with no clear D. V dropped 6 bases and J dropped 0 bases, with 8 bases sitting between them. The CDR3 contains 13 residues. Germline V gene sequence: CDR1 ENHRY, CDR2 SYGVKD. For the CDR3, the DNA is TGTGCCATCAGCGAAGAAATGAACACTGAAGCTTTCTTT. Protein: CAISEEMNTEAFF.

V and J are TRBV12-3 or TRBV12-4 and TRBJ1-2; no firm D call. The CDR3 spans 13 residues. The V and J ends lost 6 bases and 8 bases respectively, with 16 bases between them. CDR3 residues: CASRMAAGAGYTF. The CDR3 nucleotides are TGTGCCAGCAGGATGGCAGCTGGTGCGGGCTACACCTTC.

This chain connects TRBV5-4 to TRBJ1-2; D not resolved. CDR3 size: 13 residues. Trimming left V 5 bases short and J 4 bases short, with 12 bases between. Germline CDR1 SGHNT, CDR2 YYREEE (reference sequence). The CDR3: CASRYAGVYGYTF. CDR3 DNA: TGTGCCAGCAGGTATGCCGGGGTCTATGGCTACACCTTC.

The rearrangement joins TRBV7-9 to TRBJ2-7; 13 nucleotides line up with TRBD2. V shed 4 bases and J 5 bases; nucleotides not matched to a gene: 8. This CDR3 spans 16 amino acids. CDR1 and CDR2 from the germline V gene are SEHNR and FQNEAQ (reference sequence). The CDR3 protein is CASSSLAGGSRNEQYF. The CDR3 coding sequence is TGTGCCAGCAGCTCACTAGCGGGGGGGTCCCGAAACGAGCAGTACTTC.

J is TRBJ1-2 and V is TRBV12-3 or TRBV12-4; D gene ambiguous. The CDR3 is made up of 14 amino acids. The V and J ends lost 2 bases and 7 bases respectively, with 14 bases between them. CDR3 coding DNA: TGTGCCAGCAGTTTAAGCGGCCGGGAGGGTGGCTACACCTTC. Translating it yields CASSLSGREGGYTF.

The chain recombines TRBV10-3 with TRBJ1-2; no firm D call. The V gene's germline CDR1 is ENHRY and CDR2 SYGVKD. The CDR3 is 12 residues long. Trimming took off 3 bases at V and 8 bases at J, with 10 bases between the two ends. The CDR3 DNA is TGTGCCATCAGTGAACGGACGGTGGGCTACACCTTC. Its translation: CAISERTVGYTF.

The chain links TRBV28 to TRBJ2-7; 10 bases line up with TRBD1. This CDR3 is 19 amino acids long. The junction had 18 bases not matched to a gene; V was cut back by 5 bases and J by 2 bases. Germline assignment: CDR1 MDHEN and CDR2 SYDVKM. This chain's CDR3 is CASSKHFQISDRGAYEQYF. The DNA of the CDR3 is TGTGCCAGCAGTAAACACTTTCAAATATCGGACAGGGGGGCCTACGAGCAGTACTTC.

The chain combines TRBV7-2 with TRBJ2-1; D possibly corresponds to TRBD2 (6 bases). V was trimmed by 1 base and J by 10 bases, leaving 14 bases between them. Germline CDR1 and CDR2: SGHTA and FQGNSA. The CDR3 runs 14 residues. CDR3: CASSLERVAGEQFF. The CDR3 DNA is TGTGCCAGCAGCTTAGAGCGCGTGGCGGGAGAGCAGTTCTTC. The whole variable domain, filled in from reference TRBV7-2 and TRBJ2-1, reads GAGVSQSPSNKVTEKGKDVELRCDPISGHTALYWYRQSLGQGLEFLIYFQGNSAPDKSGLPSDRFSAERTGGSVSTLTIQRTQQEDSAVYLCASSLERVAGEQFFGPGTRLTVL.

The chain employs TRBV15 and TRBJ2-7; 12 bases are a match to TRBD2. CDR1 and CDR2 (germline): LNHNV, YYDKDF (reference sequence). The V and J ends lost 5 bases and 4 bases, in that order; junction bases with no gene match: 12. The length of the CDR3 is 17 residues. CDR3 residues: CATSPRIGGTSGYEQYF. CDR3 in DNA: TGTGCCACCAGCCCCAGAATCGGCGGGACTAGCGGGTACGAGCAGTACTTC.

This chain links TRBV7-2 with TRBJ2-1; possibly TRBD1 for D (6 bases). The CDR3 has 16 residues. The germline V and J ends were trimmed by 0 bases and 4 bases, with 13 bases remaining between them. Germline values: CDR1 SGHTA, CDR2 FQGNSA. CDR3 nucleotides: TGTGCCAGCAGCTTAGCGAGGTCCCAGGGGTACAATGAGCAGTTCTTC. Its protein is CASSLARSQGYNEQFF.

This sequence joins TRBV4-2 and TRBJ2-6; the D is unclear. Trimming shortened V by 0 bases and J by 0 bases, and 9 bases separated the two germline ends. Germline CDR1 and CDR2: LGHNA and YNFKEQ. The CDR3 contains 17 residues. In nucleotides, the CDR3 is TGTGCCAGCAGCCAAGATCAATGGGTCTCTGGGGCCAACGTCCTGACTTTC. It specifies CASSQDQWVSGANVLTF.

V usage is TRBV30 and J usage is TRBJ1-1; D is undetermined. Germline V gene data show CDR1 as GTSNPN and CDR2 as SVGIG (reference sequence). This CDR3 contains 13 residues. V was cut by 1 base and J by 2 bases, with 8 bases left in between. The DNA for the CDR3 is TGTGCCTGGAGTGGTCAGATCAACACTGAAGCTTTCTTT. It yields the protein CAWSGQINTEAFF.

V is TRBV5-6 and J is TRBJ1-2; D is uncertain. This CDR3 comprises 12 residues. Trimming took 1 base from V and 8 from J, leaving 9 bases between them. Germline V gene data show CDR1 as SGHDT and CDR2 as YYEEEE. The CDR3 nucleotides are TGTGCCAGCAGCTTGAGGATGTCCGGCTACACCTTC. This translates into CASSLRMSGYTF.

The chain carries TRBV29-1 and TRBJ1-2, with D uncertain. The germline CDR1 and CDR2 sequences are SQVTM and ANQGSEA. The V gene lost 5 bases and the J gene lost 3 bases, with 13 bases spanning the gap. This CDR3 contains 13 residues. The CDR3 DNA reads as TGCAGCGTTTCCCCCGGGGTAGACTATGGCTACACCTTC. Its protein product is CSVSPGVDYGYTF.

J is TRBJ2-2 and V is TRBV14; D unresolved. Germline V lookup: CDR1 SGHDN, CDR2 FVKESK. The CDR3 contains 14 residues. V lost 0 bases, J lost 6 bases, and 8 bases lay in between. CDR3: CASSQDRFPGELFF. In nucleotides, the CDR3 is TGTGCCAGCAGCCAAGATCGGTTCCCCGGGGAGCTGTTTTTT.